These 32 T cell receptor beta chains came from one sample sequenced in a study of CD8 T cells in ankylosing spondylitis. TCRdb called the 5' RACE reads again in MiXCR, with one record for every CDR3 protein. The sample shows 50,000 to 60,000 distinct CDR3 sequences, 7.4% of them seen only once. Sequencing was done on a sample of blood, either unsorted or a sorted T cell fraction (not recorded which). Receptors originate from a female donor with ankylosing spondylitis or in good health (not recorded which).

This clonotype was recorded at least ten times. This sequence joins TRBV6-2 or TRBV6-3 and TRBJ2-1; the D is unclear. V lost 2 bases and J 5 bases, leaving 7 bases between the germline ends. Germline V gene data show CDR1 as MNHEY and CDR2 as SVGEGT. The CDR3 has 13 residues. As DNA, the CDR3 is TGTGCCAGCAGTTACGAATCAGACAATGAGCAGTTCTTC. Amino acids: CASSYESDNEQFF.

This clonotype was seen at least ten times. The gene calls are TRBV20-1 and TRBJ1-2, with no clear D. V lost 5 bases to trimming and J lost 4 bases, with 14 bases between them. This CDR3 comprises 13 residues. The V gene's germline CDR1 is DFQATT and CDR2 SNEGSKA (reference sequence). CDR3 protein: CSALVAPLYGYTF. CDR3 DNA: TGCAGTGCTTTGGTGGCCCCCCTCTATGGCTACACCTTC.

The sample holds many counts of this clonotype. The rearrangement uses TRBV6-1 and TRBJ1-5; D remains unclear. This CDR3 is built from 14 residues. V lost 5 bases, J lost 0 bases, and 8 bases lay in between. Per germline, CDR1 MNHNS and CDR2 SASEGT. In nucleotides, the CDR3 is TGTGCCAGCAGTCCACAGAGTAGCAATCAGCCCCAGCATTTT. Its protein is CASSPQSSNQPQHF.

Ten or more counts support this clonotype. This chain joins TRBV5-1 and TRBJ1-2; no firm D call. Germline lookup yields CDR1 SGHRS and CDR2 YFSETQ. V was trimmed by 4 bases and J by 0 bases, leaving 19 bases between them. The CDR3 is made up of 17 amino acids. This CDR3 reads CASSPIGPHQPNYGYTF. The CDR3 DNA reads TGCGCCAGCAGCCCGATAGGGCCACATCAACCTAACTATGGCTACACCTTC.

This clonotype was found many times. This sequence joins TRBV6-2 or TRBV6-3 and TRBJ2-1; 12 bases are shared with TRBD2. Per the germline V gene, CDR1 is MNHEY and CDR2 is SVGEGT. The CDR3 is made up of 16 amino acids. The V gene end was trimmed by 8 bases and the J gene end by 4 bases; junction bases not matched to a gene: 9. The CDR3 sequence is CASWARLAGDYNEQFF. CDR3 DNA: TGTGCCAGCTGGGCCCGACTAGCGGGGGATTACAATGAGCAGTTCTTC.

This clonotype was counted many times. This chain uses TRBV20-1 with TRBJ2-7; D not certain. This CDR3 spans 14 amino acids. The V end was cut by 3 bases, the J end by 4 bases, with 16 bases between. Per germline, CDR1 DFQATT and CDR2 SNEGSKA (reference sequence). The chain's CDR3 is CSASGTLPPYEQYF. The CDR3 DNA follows: TGCAGTGCTAGTGGTACCCTGCCGCCGTACGAGCAGTACTTC.

The table lists this clonotype with many counts. V and J are TRBV11-2 and TRBJ1-6; no reliable D call. Trimming removed 2 bases from V and 0 bases from J, with 8 bases in between. Germline V gene lookup returns CDR1 SGHAT and CDR2 FQNNGV. CDR3 size: 16 residues. CDR3 region: CASSLTLSSYNSPLHF. CDR3 nucleotide sequence: TGTGCCAGCAGCTTAACCCTGAGCTCCTATAATTCACCCCTCCACTTT.

This clonotype showed up many times. J is TRBJ2-1 and V is TRBV5-5; D possibly corresponds to TRBD1 (6 bases). This CDR3 is built from 15 residues. V was clipped by 0 bases and J by 3 bases, with 10 bases between them. Per germline, CDR1 SGHKS and CDR2 YYEKEE (reference sequence). CDR3 coding DNA: TGTGCCAGCAGCTTGGGACAGGCGCTCTACAATGAGCAGTTCTTC. Protein product: CASSLGQALYNEQFF.

The sample holds many counts of this clonotype. The V gene is TRBV14, the J gene TRBJ1-2; D uncertain. Trimming took off 1 base at V and 8 bases at J, with 8 bases between the two ends. In germline, CDR1 is SGHDN, CDR2 FVKESK. The CDR3 spans 12 residues. The chain's CDR3 is CASSQGTRGYTF. Here the CDR3 DNA reads TGTGCCAGCAGCCAAGGGACCCGGGGCTACACCTTC. The whole variable domain, filled in from reference TRBV14 and TRBJ1-2, reads EAGVTQFPSHSVIEKGQTVTLRCDPISGHDNLYWYRRVMGKEIKFLLHFVKESKQDESGMPNNRFLAERTGGTYSTLKVQPAELEDSGVYFCASSQGTRGYTFGSGTRLTVV.

This clonotype was counted ten times or more. This chain links TRBV11-2 with TRBJ1-3; D remains ambiguous. Germline CDR1 reads SGHAT; CDR2 reads FQNNGV. There are 17 residues in the CDR3. V gave up 1 base and J gave up 0 bases, with 13 bases separating them. CDR3 nucleotide sequence: TGTGCCAGCAGCTTAGTTCCGACGTTGAGCTCTGGAAACACCATATATTTT. It translates to CASSLVPTLSSGNTIYF.

This clonotype appeared many times. J is TRBJ2-6 and V is TRBV5-1, with 8 bases fitting TRBD1. The CDR3 consists of 16 residues. The J segment lost 1 base and the V segment lost 2 bases, leaving 2 bases of the junction unmatched. CDR1 is SGHRS, CDR2 YFSETQ, per germline. The CDR3 is CASSFGDRSGANVLTF. The DNA for the CDR3 is TGCGCCAGCAGCTTTGGGGACAGGTCTGGGGCCAACGTCCTGACTTTC.

This clonotype has at least ten counts. The chain links TRBV10-2 to TRBJ2-1; maybe TRBD2 (5 bases). With 3 bases removed from V and 4 bases from J, the gap between germline ends came to 13 bases. Germline V gene lookup returns CDR1 WSHSY and CDR2 SAAADI. This CDR3 has 15 residues. The CDR3: CASSDEGRRYNEQFF. DNA of the CDR3: TGCGCCAGCAGTGACGAAGGGAGAAGGTACAATGAGCAGTTCTTC.

In this sample, this clonotype turned up many times. One end of the junction does not line up with germline, which may come from a read error. The gene calls are TRBV6-6 and TRBJ1-5; D is ambiguous. The germline V gene encodes CDR1 MNHNY and CDR2 SVGAGI (reference sequence). The CDR3 length is 9 residues. CDR3 in DNA: TGTGCCAGCAGTCAGCCCCAGCATTTT. This translates into CASSQPQHF.

This clonotype was seen at least ten times. The V call is TRBV20-1, the J call TRBJ2-7; D is perhaps TRBD1 (5 bases). The V end was cut by 6 bases, the J end by 1 base, with 16 bases between. This CDR3 comprises 14 residues. Germline CDR1 DFQATT, CDR2 SNEGSKA (reference sequence). Written as DNA, the CDR3 is TGCAGTGCATCGGACAATGCCTTTTCCTACGAGCAGTACGTC. It yields the protein CSASDNAFSYEQYV.

This clonotype showed up many times. The chain joins TRBV20-1 to TRBJ1-1; D remains ambiguous. Per germline, CDR1 DFQATT and CDR2 SNEGSKA (reference sequence). Trimming took off 2 bases at V and 5 bases at J, with 12 bases between the two ends. The CDR3 loop spans 13 amino acids. Here the CDR3 reads CSARIGSGTEAFF. DNA for the CDR3: TGCAGTGCTAGAATAGGTAGTGGGACTGAAGCTTTCTTT.

This clonotype was seen repeatedly, ten times or more. The chain has TRBV3-1 and TRBJ1-2, with a possible D match to TRBD1 (5 bases). Germline V CDR1 and CDR2: LGHDT, YNNKEL (reference sequence). The ends were cut back, 2 bases at V and 2 bases at J, with 12 bases in the middle. This CDR3 contains 15 residues. CDR3 amino acids: CASSQWGGKNYGYTF. The CDR3 region has the DNA TGTGCCAGCAGCCAATGGGGGGGGAAGAACTATGGCTACACCTTC. Full variable domain (missing parts from reference TRBV3-1 and TRBJ1-2): DTAVSQTPKYLVTQMGNDKSIKCEQNLGHDTMYWYKQDSKKFLKIMFSYNNKELIINETVPNRFSPKSPDKAHLNLHINSLELGDSAVYFCASSQWGGKNYGYTFGSGTRLTVV.

The sample holds many counts of this clonotype. The gene calls are TRBV12-3 or TRBV12-4 and TRBJ1-5; the D is unclear. This CDR3 is 13 amino acids long. V dropped 6 bases and J dropped 0 bases, with 6 bases sitting between them. DNA for the CDR3: TGTGCCAGCAGCGGCCCTAGCAATCAGCCCCAGCATTTT. Translating it yields CASSGPSNQPQHF.

This clonotype has at least ten counts. The chain combines TRBV6-1 with TRBJ1-1; TRBD1 aligns across 9 bases. V shed 6 bases, J shed 2 bases, and the junction held 10 bases outside the gene matches. CDR3 size: 16 residues. From germline, CDR1 is MNHNS and CDR2 SASEGT. The CDR3 coding sequence is TGTGCCAGCAGGAGAAACACAGGGGGCATTAACACTGAAGCTTTCTTT. Its translation is CASRRNTGGINTEAFF.

This clonotype showed up many times. V and J are TRBV5-6 and TRBJ1-1; TRBD1 matches 12 bases. CDR1 is SGHDT and CDR2 is YYEEEE in the germline V gene. This CDR3 spans 16 amino acids. V gave up 3 bases and J gave up 4 bases; unmatched junction bases: 7. CDR3 bases: TGTGCCAGCAGCTCGACGGGACAGGGGGCGGGCACTGAAGCTTTCTTT. Encoded protein: CASSSTGQGAGTEAFF.

This clonotype was seen more than once but under ten times. The V gene is TRBV7-9, the J gene TRBJ2-3; no definite D call. V lost 2 bases and J lost 8, with 5 bases in between. Germline V gene data show CDR1 as SEHNR and CDR2 as FQNEAQ (reference sequence). There are 11 residues in the CDR3. The CDR3 sequence is CASSLPGTQYF. In nucleotides, the CDR3 is TGTGCCAGCAGCTTACCTGGTACGCAGTATTTT.

This clonotype was detected ten times or more. CDR3 nucleotide sequence: TGTGCCAGCAGCTCAACAGGCGCCTATGGCTACACCTTC. Residues: CASSSTGAYGYTF. The rearrangement uses TRBV11-2 and TRBJ1-2; perhaps TRBD1 as D (5 bases). Between the trimmed V and J ends, which lost 4 bases and 4 bases, there was a span of 10 bases. CDR3 size: 13 residues. Germline loops: CDR1 SGHAT, CDR2 FQNNGV. Full variable domain (rest looked up from reference TRBV11-2 and TRBJ1-2): EAGVAQSPRYKIIEKRQSVAFWCNPISGHATLYWYQQILGQGPKLLIQFQNNGVVDDSQLPKDRFSAERLKGVDSTLKIQPAKLEDSAVYLCASSSTGAYGYTFGSGTRLTVV.

The chain carries TRBV7-2 and TRBJ1-5; tentative D call: TRBD1 (5 bases). This CDR3 is 13 amino acids long. CDR1 and CDR2 (germline): SGHTA, FQGNSA. The germline V and J ends were trimmed by 5 bases and 4 bases, with 9 bases remaining between them. CDR3 loop: CASSPGHNQPQHF. The CDR3 nucleotides are TGTGCCAGCAGCCCCGGACATAATCAGCCCCAGCATTTT.

This clonotype was recorded at least ten times. The J gene is TRBJ2-3, the V gene TRBV5-1; no definite D call. Germline-derived CDR1 and CDR2 are SGHRS and YFSETQ. This CDR3 is 13 amino acids long. Trimming removed 2 bases at V and 2 bases at J, with 6 bases between. The CDR3 protein is CASSLTITDTQYF. The DNA for the CDR3 is TGCGCCAGCAGCTTAACTATCACAGATACGCAGTATTTT.

There are many counts of this clonotype. The V and J genes are TRBV12-3 or TRBV12-4 and TRBJ1-1, with a tentative D call TRBD1 (5 bases). This CDR3 is built from 15 residues. V was shortened by 1 base and J by 0 bases, with 9 bases between the two germline ends. In DNA, the CDR3 is TGTGCCAGCAGTTTAGTCGACAGCATGAACACTGAAGCTTTCTTT. Protein product: CASSLVDSMNTEAFF.

This clonotype showed up many times. The J gene is TRBJ1-6, the V gene TRBV10-3; D possibly corresponds to TRBD1 (6 bases). With 3 bases removed from V and 10 bases from J, the gap between germline ends came to 16 bases. Germline CDR1 ENHRY, CDR2 SYGVKD. The CDR3 consists of 15 residues. This CDR3 reads CAISEAGAVGSPLHF. CDR3 bases: TGTGCCATCAGTGAAGCAGGGGCCGTCGGGTCACCCCTCCACTTT.

This clonotype occurred many times. The chain couples TRBV28 to TRBJ1-6; TRBD1 matches 9 bases. CDR3 length: 14 residues. Losses at the gene ends were 2 bases for V and 9 bases for J; bases not matched to a gene: 2. CDR1 and CDR2 from the germline V gene are MDHEN and SYDVKM. The CDR3: CASSLVQGASPLHF. The CDR3 DNA follows: TGTGCCAGCAGTTTAGTACAGGGGGCTTCACCCCTCCACTTT. The full variable domain, its missing parts supplied by reference TRBV28 and TRBJ1-6, is DVKVTQSSRYLVKRTGEKVFLECVQDMDHENMFWYRQDPGLGLRLIYFSYDVKMKEKGDIPEGYSVSREKKERFSLILESASTNQTSMYLCASSLVQGASPLHFGNGTRLTVT.

This clonotype was detected many times. This chain joins TRBV2 and TRBJ2-1; 7 bases map to TRBD1. CDR3 length: 13 amino acids. In germline, CDR1 is SNHLY, CDR2 FYNNEI. With V trimmed by 4 bases and J by 7 bases, 4 bases remained unmatched. The CDR3 spells CASSGGQTNEQFF. CDR3 nucleotides: TGTGCCAGCAGTGGGGGACAGACAAATGAGCAGTTCTTC.

This clonotype has a count of ten or more. This chain links TRBV3-1 with TRBJ2-7, with 9 bases fitting TRBD1. This CDR3 has 16 amino acids. Germline CDR1 LGHDT, CDR2 YNNKEL (reference sequence). J was trimmed by 9 bases and V by 1 base; bases with no gene match: 13. This CDR3 is CASSQVSGTGIGRQYF. The CDR3 region has the DNA TGTGCCAGCAGCCAAGTCTCGGGGACAGGGATCGGTCGGCAGTACTTC.

The genes are TRBV12-3 or TRBV12-4 and TRBJ2-3; 11 positions match TRBD2. CDR3 length: 19 residues. The CDR3 DNA follows: TGTACCTTCTGTTCCCTACTTCTAGCGGGGGGTCCTAGCACAGATACGCAGTATTTT. This codes for CTFCSLLLAGGPSTDTQYF.

This clonotype was seen many times. V is TRBV5-1 and J is TRBJ1-5; perhaps TRBD1 as D (6 bases). The V end was cut by 0 bases, the J end by 6 bases, with 16 bases between. This CDR3 is built from 16 residues. Germline V gene sequence: CDR1 SGHRS, CDR2 YFSETQ. In DNA form, the CDR3 reads TGCGCCAGCAGCTTGGGGGGCGGGGGCGCAGGTCAGCCCCAGCATTTT. It specifies CASSLGGGGAGQPQHF.

This clonotype was picked up many times. The chain combines TRBV29-1 with TRBJ1-2, with 7 bases matching TRBD1. With 8 bases clipped from V and 4 bases from J, the junction kept 13 bases outside the gene matches. Germline V gives CDR1 SQVTM, CDR2 ANQGSEA. This CDR3 is 14 amino acids long. CDR3 bases: TGCAGCCTTAGTGATCCCCGGGACAGCTATGGCTACACCTTC. As protein: CSLSDPRDSYGYTF.

This clonotype was counted at least ten times. V usage is TRBV12-3 or TRBV12-4 and J usage is TRBJ2-3; 7 bases agree with TRBD2. The CDR3 spans 15 residues. J was trimmed by 3 bases and V by 10 bases; bases with no gene match: 13. CDR3 sequence reads: CATGVTGGGTDTQYF. CDR3 nucleotides: TGTGCCACCGGGGTAACGGGGGGAGGGACAGATACGCAGTATTTT.